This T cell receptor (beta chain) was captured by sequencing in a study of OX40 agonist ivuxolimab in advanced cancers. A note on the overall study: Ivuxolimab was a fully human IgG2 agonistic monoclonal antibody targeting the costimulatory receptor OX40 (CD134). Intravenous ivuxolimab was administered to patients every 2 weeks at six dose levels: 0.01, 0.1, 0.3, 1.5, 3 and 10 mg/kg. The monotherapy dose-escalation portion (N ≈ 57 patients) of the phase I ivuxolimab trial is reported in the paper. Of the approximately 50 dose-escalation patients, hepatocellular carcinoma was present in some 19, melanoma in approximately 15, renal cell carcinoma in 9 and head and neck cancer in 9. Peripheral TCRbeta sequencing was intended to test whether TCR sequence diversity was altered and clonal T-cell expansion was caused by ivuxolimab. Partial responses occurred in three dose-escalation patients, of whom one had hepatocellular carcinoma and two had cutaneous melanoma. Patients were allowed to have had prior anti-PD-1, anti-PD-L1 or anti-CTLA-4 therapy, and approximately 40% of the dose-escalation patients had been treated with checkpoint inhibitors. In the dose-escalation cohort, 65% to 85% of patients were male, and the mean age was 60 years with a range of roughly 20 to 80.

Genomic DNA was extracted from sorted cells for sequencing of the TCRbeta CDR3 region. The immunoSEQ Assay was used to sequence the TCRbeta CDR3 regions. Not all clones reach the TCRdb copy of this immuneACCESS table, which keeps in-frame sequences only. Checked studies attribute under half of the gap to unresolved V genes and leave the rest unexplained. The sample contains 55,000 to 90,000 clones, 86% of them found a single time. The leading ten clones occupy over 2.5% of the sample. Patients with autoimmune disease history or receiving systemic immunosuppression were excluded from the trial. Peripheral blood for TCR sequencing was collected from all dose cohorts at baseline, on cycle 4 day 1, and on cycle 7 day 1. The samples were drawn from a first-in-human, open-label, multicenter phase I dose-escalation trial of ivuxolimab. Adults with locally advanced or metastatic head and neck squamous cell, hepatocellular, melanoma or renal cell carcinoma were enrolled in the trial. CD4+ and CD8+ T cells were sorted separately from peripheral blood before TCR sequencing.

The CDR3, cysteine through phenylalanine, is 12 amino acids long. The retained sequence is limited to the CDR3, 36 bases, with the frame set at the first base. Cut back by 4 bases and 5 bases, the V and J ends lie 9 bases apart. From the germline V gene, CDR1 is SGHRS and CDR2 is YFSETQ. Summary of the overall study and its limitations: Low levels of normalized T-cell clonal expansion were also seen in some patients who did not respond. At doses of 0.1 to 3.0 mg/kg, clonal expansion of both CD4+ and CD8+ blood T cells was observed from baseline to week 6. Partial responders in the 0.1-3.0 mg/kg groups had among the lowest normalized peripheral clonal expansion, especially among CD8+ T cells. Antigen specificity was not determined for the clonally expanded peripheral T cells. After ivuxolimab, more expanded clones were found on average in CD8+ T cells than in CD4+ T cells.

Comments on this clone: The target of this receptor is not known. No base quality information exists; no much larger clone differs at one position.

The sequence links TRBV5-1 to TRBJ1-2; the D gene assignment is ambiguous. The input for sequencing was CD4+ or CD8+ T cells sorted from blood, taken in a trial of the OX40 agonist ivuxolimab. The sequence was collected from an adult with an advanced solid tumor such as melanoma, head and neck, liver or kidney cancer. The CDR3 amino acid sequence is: CASSPDFYGYTF. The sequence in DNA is TGCGCCAGCAGCCCAGACTTTTATGGCTACACCTTC.